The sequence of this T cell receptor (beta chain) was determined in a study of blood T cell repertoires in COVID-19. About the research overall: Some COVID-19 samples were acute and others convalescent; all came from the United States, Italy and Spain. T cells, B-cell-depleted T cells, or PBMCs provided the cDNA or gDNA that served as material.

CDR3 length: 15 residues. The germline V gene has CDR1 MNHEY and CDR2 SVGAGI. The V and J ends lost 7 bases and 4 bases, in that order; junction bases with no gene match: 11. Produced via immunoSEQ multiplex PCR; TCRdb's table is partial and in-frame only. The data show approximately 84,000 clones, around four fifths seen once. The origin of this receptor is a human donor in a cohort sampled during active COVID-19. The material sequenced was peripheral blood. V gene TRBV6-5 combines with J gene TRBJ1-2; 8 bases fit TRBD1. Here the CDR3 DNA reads TGTGCCAGCACCGCAGGGCAAGACAGGGGCTATGGCTACACCTTC. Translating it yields CASTAGQDRGYGYTF.